This T cell receptor (beta chain) was recovered during a study of cytomegalovirus exposure and HLA in healthy donors. This table comes from immunoSEQ multiplex PCR, and its TCRdb copy is limited to in-frame clones, with some not included. The sample yields 55,000 to 70,000 clones, around 92% seen once. V dropped 6 bases and J dropped 8; count of bases not matched to a gene: 7. Germline V gene sequence: CDR1 SGHTA, CDR2 FQGTGA. The CDR3 sequence is 13 residues long. The chain combines TRBV7-3 with TRBJ1-2; 9 bases fit TRBD1. The specimen was PBMCs. The clonotype comes from a man between 18 and 29 years old in good health and CMV-seropositive. CDR3 nucleotides: TGTGCCAGCAGTTCGGGACAGGGTAGAGGCTACACCTTC. Its protein is CASSSGQGRGYTF. The full variable domain, its missing parts supplied by reference TRBV7-3 and TRBJ1-2, is GAGVSQTPSNKVTEKGKYVELRCDPISGHTALYWYRQSLGQGPEFLIYFQGTGAADDSGLPNDRFFAVRPEGSVSTLKIQRTERGDSAVYLCASSSGQGRGYTFGSGTRLTVV.